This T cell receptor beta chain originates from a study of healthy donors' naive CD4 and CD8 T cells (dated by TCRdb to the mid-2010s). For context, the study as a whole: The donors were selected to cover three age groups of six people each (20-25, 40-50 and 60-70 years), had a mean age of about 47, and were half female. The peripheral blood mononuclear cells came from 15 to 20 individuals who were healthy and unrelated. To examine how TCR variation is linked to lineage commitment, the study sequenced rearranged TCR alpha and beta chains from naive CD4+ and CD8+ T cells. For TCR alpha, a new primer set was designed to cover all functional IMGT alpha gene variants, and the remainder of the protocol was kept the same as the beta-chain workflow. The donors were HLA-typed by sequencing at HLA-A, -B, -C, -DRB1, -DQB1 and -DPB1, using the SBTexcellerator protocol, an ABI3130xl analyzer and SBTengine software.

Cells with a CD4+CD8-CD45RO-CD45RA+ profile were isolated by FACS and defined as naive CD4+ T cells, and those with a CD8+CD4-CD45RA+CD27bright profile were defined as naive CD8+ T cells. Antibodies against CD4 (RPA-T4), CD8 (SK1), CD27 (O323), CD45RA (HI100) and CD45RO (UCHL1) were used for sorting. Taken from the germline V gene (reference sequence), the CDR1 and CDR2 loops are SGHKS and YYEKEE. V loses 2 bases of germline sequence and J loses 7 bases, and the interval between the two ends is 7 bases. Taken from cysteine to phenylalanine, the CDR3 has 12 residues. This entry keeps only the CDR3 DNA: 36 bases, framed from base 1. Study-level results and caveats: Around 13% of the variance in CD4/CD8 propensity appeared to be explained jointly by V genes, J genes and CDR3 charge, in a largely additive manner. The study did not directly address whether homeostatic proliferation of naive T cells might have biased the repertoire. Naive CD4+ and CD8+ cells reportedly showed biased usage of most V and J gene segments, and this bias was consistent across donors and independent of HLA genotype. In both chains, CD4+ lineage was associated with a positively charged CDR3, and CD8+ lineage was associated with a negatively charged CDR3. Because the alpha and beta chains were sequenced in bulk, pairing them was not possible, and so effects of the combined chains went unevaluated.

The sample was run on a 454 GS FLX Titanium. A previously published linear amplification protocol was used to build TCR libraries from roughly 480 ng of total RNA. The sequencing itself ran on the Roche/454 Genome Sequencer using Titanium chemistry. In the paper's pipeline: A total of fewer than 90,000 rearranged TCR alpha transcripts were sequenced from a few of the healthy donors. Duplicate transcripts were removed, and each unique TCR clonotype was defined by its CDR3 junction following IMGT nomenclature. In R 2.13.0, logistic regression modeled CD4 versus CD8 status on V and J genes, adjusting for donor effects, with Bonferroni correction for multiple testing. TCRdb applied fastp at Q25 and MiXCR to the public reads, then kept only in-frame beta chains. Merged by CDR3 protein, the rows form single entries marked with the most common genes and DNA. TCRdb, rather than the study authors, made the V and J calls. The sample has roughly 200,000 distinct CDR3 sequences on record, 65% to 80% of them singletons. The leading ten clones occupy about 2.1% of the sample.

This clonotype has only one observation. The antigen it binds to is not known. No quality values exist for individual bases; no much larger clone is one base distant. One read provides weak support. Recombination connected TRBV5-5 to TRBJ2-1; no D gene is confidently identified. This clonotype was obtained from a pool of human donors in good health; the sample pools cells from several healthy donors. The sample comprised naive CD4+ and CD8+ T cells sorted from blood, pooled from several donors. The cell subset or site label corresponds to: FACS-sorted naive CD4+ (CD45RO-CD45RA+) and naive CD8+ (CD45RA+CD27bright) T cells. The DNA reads TGTGCCAGCAGCTTTGTCGGGAATGAGCAGTTCTTC. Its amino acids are CASSFVGNEQFF.